This T cell receptor beta chain emerged from a study of T cell responses to AZD1222 COVID-19 vaccine. Notes on the study in general: Within unmutated variant regions lay the reported targets of nearly half of spike-specific TCRs. At 160-218 and 743-854, vaccine-associated CD4 TCRs were dominant, and they spanned spike. The sample set comprised mostly white British donors with more females, and clonal diversity was possibly underestimated.

From germline, CDR1 is SGHVS and CDR2 FQNEAQ. The CDR3 is 15 amino acids. V lost 5 bases to trimming and J lost 7 bases; unmatched junction nucleotides: 8. Comments on this clone: Antigen specificity is unknown.

Repertoires were generated with immunoSEQ multiplex PCR, while TCRdb's copy carries only in-frame clones and drops some. The sample has fewer than 200,000 clones, roughly 90% seen once. Second-dose timings of about 4 or about 12 weeks were pooled. Sample: peripheral blood, taken 28 days after the second AZD1222 dose. The rearrangement joins TRBV7-8 to TRBJ1-6, with 7 bases identical to TRBD1. This TCR came from an adult who received the AZD1222 COVID-19 vaccine. This CDR3 is CASSPTTGKNSPLHF. CDR3 nucleotides: TGTGCCAGCAGCCCGACGACAGGGAAAAATTCACCCCTCCACTTT.